This T cell receptor (beta chain) was documented in a study of beta chain features in type 1 diabetes. Overall study findings and caveats: When Type 1 diabetes patients were examined, their TCRB CDR3s proved moderately but significantly shorter in all four CD4+ subsets. Compared with healthy donors, patients appeared to share more similar naive, central memory and regulatory TCRB repertoires.

Comments on this clone: The antigen remains undetermined.

The CDR3 extends over 14 amino acids. V lost 5 bases and J lost 3, with 11 bases in between. Germline CDR1 reads MNHEY; CDR2 reads SMNVEV (reference sequence). What was sequenced were expressed TCRB transcripts, since all of the isolated RNA had been reverse transcribed. The repertoire was sequenced with immunoSEQ multiplex PCR; TCRdb's copy has only in-frame clones and lacks some. The table records 300,000 to 450,000 clones, 8.5% to 10% of them present only once. The receptor's source is a man between 25 and 39 years old with type 1 diabetes. The gene calls are TRBV27 and TRBJ1-3; a weak D match, TRBD1 (5 bases). The material sequenced was central memory CD4+ T cells from blood. The CDR3: CASSPGAHGNTIYF. CDR3 in DNA: TGTGCCAGCAGTCCCGGGGCGCATGGAAACACCATATATTTT.